The rows below give T cell receptor beta chains drawn from one sample of a study of CD8+ T cells in alopecia areata. Assay: immunoSEQ multiplex PCR; the TCRdb copy retains only in-frame clones and omits some. The data hold over 150,000 clones, with 50% to 60% observed a single time. The sample here was CD4+ T cells sorted from blood, taken at week 4, from a patient treated with tofacitinib. The receptors were sampled from a human donor with alopecia areata. Both conserved end residues are part of each CDR3. The order of the fields is V gene, clone size, D gene, CDR3 length, J gene, CDR3 protein, CDR3 DNA. D genes are given only for firm matches. Not all rows give a size; the values are once, few, many and, for expanded clones, a class.

TRBV30	NA	NA	13	TRBJ2-3	CAWSVRGADTQYF	TGTGCCTGGAGTGTACGTGGGGCAGATACGCAGTATTTT
TRBV29-1	NA	NA	10	TRBJ2-5	CSGGEETQYF	TGCAGCGGGGGGGAGGAGACCCAGTACTTC
TRBV2	NA	NA	12	TRBJ2-5	CASSWARETQYF	TGTGCCAGCAGTTGGGCCCGGGAGACCCAGTACTTC
TRBV5-4	NA	NA	15	TRBJ1-2	CASGENWGANYGYTF	TGTGCCAGCGGAGAGAATTGGGGGGCCAACTATGGCTACACCTTC
TRBV5-4	few	NA	15	TRBJ1-4	CASSLQGRTNEKLFF	TGTGCCAGCAGCCTACAGGGACGCACTAATGAAAAACTGTTTTTT
TRBV19	few	NA	13	TRBJ2-2	CASSIKGTGELFF	TGTGCCAGTAGTATAAAGGGGACCGGGGAGCTGTTTTTT
TRBV2	NA	NA	14	TRBJ2-5	CASSERLEGETQYF	TGTGCCAGCAGTGAAAGGTTAGAGGGAGAGACCCAGTACTTC
TRBV5-6	NA	NA	13	TRBJ2-4	CASSLGTLNIQYF	TGTGCCAGCAGCTTGGGCACTCTAAACATTCAGTACTTC
TRBV25-1	NA	NA	15	TRBJ2-2	CASSRGRQNTGELFF	TGTGCCAGCAGTAGGGGACGGCAAAACACCGGGGAGCTGTTTTTT
TRBV7-8	NA	NA	14	TRBJ2-2	CASSLGLNTGELFF	TGTGCCAGCAGCTTAGGGCTCAACACCGGGGAGCTGTTTTTT
TRBV25-1	NA	TRBD1	14	TRBJ2-5	CASIGTGRQETQYF	TGTGCCAGCATTGGGACAGGAAGGCAAGAGACCCAGTACTTC
TRBV30	NA	TRBD2	15	TRBJ2-1	CAWSRSSGAFNEQFF	TGTGCCTGGAGCCGATCAAGCGGGGCCTTCAATGAGCAGTTCTTC
TRBV28	few	NA	13	TRBJ2-2	CASSLSNTGELFF	TGTGCCAGCAGTTTGAGCAACACCGGGGAGCTGTTTTTT
TRBV5-4	NA	NA	11	TRBJ1-1	CASRGGTEAFF	TGTGCCAGCAGAGGCGGCACTGAAGCTTTCTTT
TRBV20-1	NA	NA	10	TRBJ2-5	CSAEGETQYF	TGCAGTGCCGAAGGGGAGACCCAGTACTTC
TRBV5-1	NA	NA	15	TRBJ1-1	CASSSRAAGHTEAFF	TGCGCCAGCAGCTCCAGGGCGGCGGGGCACACTGAAGCTTTCTTT
TRBV4-1	NA	NA	14	TRBJ1-1	CASSPPGRNTEAFF	TGCGCCAGCAGCCCACCCGGACGGAACACTGAAGCTTTCTTT
TRBV29-1	NA	NA	14	TRBJ2-6	CSVDGASGANVLTF	TGCAGCGTTGATGGGGCCTCTGGGGCCAACGTCCTGACGTTC
TRBV30	NA	NA	13	TRBJ2-3	CAWSVQGGDTQYF	TGTGCCTGGAGTGTACAGGGCGGAGATACGCAGTATTTT
TRBV7-9	NA	NA	14	TRBJ2-3	CASSSSASTDTQYF	TGTGCCAGCAGCTCTAGCGCTTCCACAGATACGCAGTATTTT
TRBV11-2	NA	NA	14	TRBJ2-7	CASSVPGQPYEQYF	TGTGCCAGCAGCGTACCAGGACAGCCCTACGAGCAGTACTTC
TRBV2	few	TRBD1	18	TRBJ1-2	CASSEALRWTGDREGYTF	TGTGCCAGCAGTGAAGCGCTTCGTTGGACAGGGGACCGGGAAGGCTACACCTTC
TRBV10-3	NA	NA	13	TRBJ1-1	CAISEMGAAEAFF	TGTGCCATCAGTGAGATGGGGGCGGCTGAAGCTTTCTTT
TRBV29-1	NA	TRBD1	14	TRBJ2-7	CSVAVTGNTYEQYF	TGCAGCGTTGCGGTGACAGGGAATACCTACGAGCAGTACTTC
TRBV27	few	TRBD1	14	TRBJ1-5	CASSPTGGRQPQHF	TGTGCCAGCAGTCCCACAGGGGGCCGGCAGCCCCAGCATTTT
TRBV2	few	NA	15	TRBJ1-1	CASSEAAGAVTEAFF	TGTGCCAGCAGTGAAGCAGCAGGGGCTGTTACTGAAGCTTTCTTT
TRBV19	few	TRBD1	16	TRBJ1-5	CASSTTGQGGNQPQHF	TGTGCCAGTAGTACAACCGGACAGGGGGGCAATCAGCCCCAGCATTTT
TRBV6-5	few	TRBD1	15	TRBJ1-6	CASSYSDRGGSPLHF	TGTGCCAGCAGTTACTCCGACAGGGGTGGTTCACCCCTCCACTTT
TRBV6-5	NA	NA	13	TRBJ2-2	CAGAFTNTGELFF	TGTGCCGGGGCCTTCACTAACACCGGGGAGCTGTTTTTT
TRBV18	NA	TRBD2	12	TRBJ2-7	CASRGGSYEQYF	TGTGCCAGCCGCGGGGGCTCCTACGAGCAGTACTTC
TRBV18	NA	NA	13	TRBJ2-5	CASSPGGDETQYF	TGTGCCAGCTCACCAGGAGGGGATGAGACCCAGTACTTC
TRBV30	NA	NA	13	TRBJ1-6	CAWTSGGGTPLHF	TGTGCCTGGACCTCGGGGGGGGGAACACCCCTCCACTTT
TRBV29-1	NA	NA	13	TRBJ2-3	CSVSGRAIDTQYF	TGCAGCGTTTCGGGCAGGGCCATAGATACGCAGTATTTT
TRBV30	once	TRBD1	14	TRBJ2-3	CAWSIQGDGDTQYF	TGTGCCTGGAGCATACAGGGGGATGGAGATACGCAGTATTTT
TRBV9	once	TRBD1	16	TRBJ2-2	CASSVGQGANTGELFF	TGTGCCAGCAGCGTGGGACAGGGGGCTAACACCGGGGAGCTGTTTTTT
TRBV2	NA	TRBD2	16	TRBJ2-5	CASSWTSGFEGETQYF	TGTGCCAGCAGTTGGACTAGCGGGTTCGAGGGAGAGACCCAGTACTTC
TRBV5-4	NA	NA	13	TRBJ2-3	CASSSSASDTQYF	TGTGCCAGCAGCTCTAGCGCGTCAGATACGCAGTATTTT
TRBV30	once	NA	11	TRBJ1-2	CAWRTVVGYTF	TGTGCCTGGCGGACAGTTGTCGGCTACACCTTC
TRBV6-5	once	TRBD1	16	TRBJ1-6	CASSYYAGTGDSPLHF	TGTGCCAGCAGTTATTACGCCGGGACAGGGGATTCACCCCTCCACTTT
TRBV5-5	few	NA	15	TRBJ2-1	CASSSGLPLWHEQFF	TGTGCCAGCAGCTCGGGACTCCCCCTCTGGCATGAGCAGTTCTTC